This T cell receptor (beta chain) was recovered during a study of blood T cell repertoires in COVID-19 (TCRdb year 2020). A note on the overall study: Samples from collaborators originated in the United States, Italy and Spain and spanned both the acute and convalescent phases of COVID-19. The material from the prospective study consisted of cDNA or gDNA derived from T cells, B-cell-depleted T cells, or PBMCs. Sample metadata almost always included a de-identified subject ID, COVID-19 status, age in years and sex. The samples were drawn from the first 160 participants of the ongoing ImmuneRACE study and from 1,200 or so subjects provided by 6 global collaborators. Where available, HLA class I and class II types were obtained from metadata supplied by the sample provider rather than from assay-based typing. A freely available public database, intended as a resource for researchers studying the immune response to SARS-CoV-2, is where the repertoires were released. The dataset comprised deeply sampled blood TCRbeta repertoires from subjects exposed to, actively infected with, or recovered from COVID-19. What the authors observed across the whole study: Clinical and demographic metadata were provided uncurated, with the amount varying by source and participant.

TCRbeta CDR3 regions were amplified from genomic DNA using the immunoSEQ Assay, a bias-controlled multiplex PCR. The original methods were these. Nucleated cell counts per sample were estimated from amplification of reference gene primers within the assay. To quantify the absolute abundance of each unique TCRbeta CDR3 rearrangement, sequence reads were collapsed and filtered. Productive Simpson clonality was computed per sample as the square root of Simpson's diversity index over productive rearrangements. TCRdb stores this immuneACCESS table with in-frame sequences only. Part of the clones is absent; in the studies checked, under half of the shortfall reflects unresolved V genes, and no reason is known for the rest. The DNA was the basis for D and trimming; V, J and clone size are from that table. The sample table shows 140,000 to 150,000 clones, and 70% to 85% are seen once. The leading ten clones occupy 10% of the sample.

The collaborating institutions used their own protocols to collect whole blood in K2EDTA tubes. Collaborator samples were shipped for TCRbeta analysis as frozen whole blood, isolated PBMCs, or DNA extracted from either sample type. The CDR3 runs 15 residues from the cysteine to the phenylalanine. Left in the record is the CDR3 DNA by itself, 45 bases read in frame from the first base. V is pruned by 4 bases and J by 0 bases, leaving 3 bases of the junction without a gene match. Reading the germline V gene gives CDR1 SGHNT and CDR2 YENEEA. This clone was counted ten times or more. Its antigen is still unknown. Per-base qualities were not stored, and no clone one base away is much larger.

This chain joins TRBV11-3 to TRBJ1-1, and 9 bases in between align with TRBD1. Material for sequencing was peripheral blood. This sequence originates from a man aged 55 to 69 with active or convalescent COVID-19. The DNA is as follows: TGTGCCAGCAGCTCTTGGACAGGGGTGAACACTGAAGCTTTCTTT. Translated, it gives CASSSWTGVNTEAFF.